This entry describes one TCR beta chain. Its specificity is unknown. Some clones are missing from TCRdb's copy, which holds only in-frame ones; the method was immunoSEQ multiplex PCR. The sample shows about 2.4 million clones, roughly 93% of them seen only once. The data originate from a study of shared clonotypes between healthy human individuals. Study in general: Plates per donor: three CD4 naive, three CD4 memory, two CD8 naive, one CD8 memory. Findings of the study overall: Of the naive CD4 clonotypes, roughly 5.2% were shared across several donors. Among donors, sharing of clonotypes was expected to be affected by sequencing depth.

Germline V CDR1 and CDR2: MDHEN, SYDVKM. The CDR3 runs to 14 residues. Deletions cut 6 bases from V and 4 bases from J, with 12 bases between. Donors, healthy HIV-negative adults, lacked recent acute infections or vaccinations. The origin of this receptor is a man aged 18 to 29 in good health. Some clones in this sample may be carry-over from other donors' samples. Specimen: naive CD4+ T cells from PBMCs. The sample's subset: CD45RA+ positively selected. The chain recombines TRBV28 with TRBJ1-4; D is ambiguous. Written as DNA, the CDR3 is TGTGCCAGCAGGGCTGCGAGCCTTAATGAAAAACTGTTTTTT. It codes for CASRAASLNEKLFF.